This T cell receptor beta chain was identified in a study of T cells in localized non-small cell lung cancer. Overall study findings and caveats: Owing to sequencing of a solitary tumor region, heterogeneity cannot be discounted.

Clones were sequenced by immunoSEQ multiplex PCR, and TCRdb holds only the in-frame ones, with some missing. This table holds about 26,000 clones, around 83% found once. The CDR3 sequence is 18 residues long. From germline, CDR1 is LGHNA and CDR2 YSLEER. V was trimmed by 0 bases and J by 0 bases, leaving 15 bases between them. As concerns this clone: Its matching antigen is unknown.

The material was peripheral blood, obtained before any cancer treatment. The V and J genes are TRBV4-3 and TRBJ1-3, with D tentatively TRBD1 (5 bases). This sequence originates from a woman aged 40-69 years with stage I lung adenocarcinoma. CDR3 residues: CASSQDPGTLSSGNTIYF. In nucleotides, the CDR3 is TGCGCCAGCAGCCAAGATCCCGGGACTCTTAGCTCTGGAAACACCATATATTTT.